This passage covers 28 T cell receptor beta chains from one sample sequenced in a study of CD8 T cells in Susac syndrome. The RNA, roughly 0.5 to 1 ug, was put through reverse transcription using random hexamers. Via MiXCR, TCRdb re-called the immunoSEQ multiplex PCR reads, giving one row per CDR3 protein. The table has approximately 120,000 distinct CDR3 sequences, approximately 90% seen once. The sample consisted of CD8+ T cells from PBMCs. The receptors were gathered from a human donor with multiple sclerosis.

This sequence joins TRBV27 and TRBJ2-2; 11 positions agree with TRBD2. Looked up from germline, CDR1 is MNHEY and CDR2 is SMNVEV (reference sequence). This CDR3 region has 15 residues. V dropped 6 bases and J dropped 5; count of bases not matched to a gene: 5. The CDR3 nucleotides are TGTGCCAGCAGCTTGCTAGCGGGAGGAACCGGGGAGCTGTTTTTT. This encodes CASSLLAGGTGELFF.

V gene TRBV7-9 combines with J gene TRBJ2-7; D could derive from TRBD1 or TRBD2 (5 bases each). Germline V gene sequence: CDR1 SEHNR, CDR2 FQNEAQ (reference sequence). The CDR3 spans 14 residues. The V and J ends lost 3 bases and 0 bases respectively, with 9 bases between them. CDR3 nucleotides: TGTGCCAGCAGCTTTTGGGGGACCTCCTACGAGCAGTACTTC. Translation: CASSFWGTSYEQYF.

This chain joins TRBV3-1 and TRBJ1-5; tentatively, D is TRBD1 (6 bases). There are 17 residues in the CDR3. Per germline, CDR1 LGHDT and CDR2 YNNKEL (reference sequence). V was pared by 1 base and J by 5 bases, with 18 bases between. The CDR3 loop is CASSQGWYRASDQPQHF. DNA of the CDR3: TGTGCCAGCAGCCAAGGGTGGTACAGGGCTTCAGATCAGCCCCAGCATTTT. Complete variable domain (other parts from reference TRBV3-1 and TRBJ1-5): DTAVSQTPKYLVTQMGNDKSIKCEQNLGHDTMYWYKQDSKKFLKIMFSYNNKELIINETVPNRFSPKSPDKAHLNLHINSLELGDSAVYFCASSQGWYRASDQPQHFGDGTRLSIL.

This rearrangement joins TRBV5-6 to TRBJ2-7; tentative D call: TRBD1 (5 bases). Trimming took off 3 bases at V and 2 bases at J, with 21 bases between the two ends. Germline V gives CDR1 SGHDT, CDR2 YYEEEE. The CDR3 is made up of 17 amino acids. CDR3 coding DNA: TGTGCCAGCAGCTATGAGGCAGGGTTAGGGCGCACCTACGAGCAGTACTTC. Protein sequence: CASSYEAGLGRTYEQYF.

This sequence joins TRBV6-5 and TRBJ2-7; tentative D call: TRBD1 (6 bases). Trimming cost V 0 bases and J 3 bases, with 15 bases left between them. Germline V gene lookup returns CDR1 MNHEY and CDR2 SVGAGI. This CDR3 is built from 16 residues. The CDR3 nucleotides read TGTGCCAGCAGTTACTCGACGGGACACAGGATCTACGAGCAGTACTTC. Protein: CASSYSTGHRIYEQYF.

V is TRBV6-2 or TRBV6-3 and J is TRBJ2-3; TRBD2 agrees at 7 bases. Germline V gives CDR1 MNHEY, CDR2 SVGEGT. V trimming: 6 bases; J trimming: 4 bases; junction bases outside the gene matches: 7. This CDR3 is 14 amino acids long. DNA for the CDR3: TGTGCCAGCAGCTCGCGACTAGCCCCAGATACGCAGTATTTT. This encodes CASSSRLAPDTQYF.

This chain uses TRBV19 with TRBJ2-1; D might be TRBD2 (5 bases). V dropped 1 base and J dropped 4 bases, with 14 bases sitting between them. The CDR3 runs 16 residues. CDR1 is LNHDA, CDR2 SQIVND, per germline (reference sequence). The CDR3 nucleotides read TGTGCCAGTAGTATAGGGGAAGGACTCGCTTACAATGAGCAGTTCTTC. It codes for CASSIGEGLAYNEQFF.

The gene calls are TRBV4-1 and TRBJ2-3, with 8 bases identical to TRBD2. Germline loops: CDR1 MGHRA, CDR2 YSYEKL. Trimming took 4 bases from V and 4 from J; bases not matched to a gene: 13. CDR3 size: 17 residues. The CDR3 DNA is TGCGCCAGCAGCCTCGCCGTACTAGCGGTGGGACCAGATACGCAGTATTTT. Translated, it gives CASSLAVLAVGPDTQYF.

The chain links TRBV15 to TRBJ1-3; 11 bases agree with TRBD1. Per germline, CDR1 LNHNV and CDR2 YYDKDF (reference sequence). The CDR3 runs to 16 residues. V shed 2 bases, J shed 5 bases, and the junction held 5 bases outside the gene matches. As DNA, the CDR3 is TGTGCCACCAGCAGAACGGACAGGGGGCGGCGAAACACCATATATTTT. Translation: CATSRTDRGRRNTIYF.

The chain carries TRBV7-9 and TRBJ2-5; D perhaps matches TRBD2 (6 bases). CDR3 size: 16 residues. Germline V gives CDR1 SEHNR, CDR2 FQNEAQ (reference sequence). V shed 3 bases and J shed 4 bases, with 18 bases lying between them. Written as DNA, the CDR3 is TGTGCCAGCAGCTTCCTAGCGCCGGTTGGGGGAGAGACCCAGTACTTC. It codes for CASSFLAPVGGETQYF.

V usage is TRBV20-1 and J usage is TRBJ2-7; TRBD2 matches 8 bases. Looked up from germline, CDR1 is DFQATT and CDR2 is SNEGSKA (reference sequence). This CDR3 is 13 amino acids long. V was pared by 6 bases and J by 4 bases, with 8 bases of the junction left unmatched. The CDR3 region has the DNA TGCAGTGCCAAAACTAGCGGACTTTACGAGCAGTACTTC. Translating it yields CSAKTSGLYEQYF.

The CDR3 bases are TGCAGCGTTGAGCGGGAAGCCGGGGAGCTGTTTTTT. Amino acid sequence: CSVEREAGELFF. The chain has TRBV29-1 and TRBJ2-2, with a tentative D call TRBD2 (6 bases). V was pared by 3 bases and J by 6 bases, with 8 bases between. The germline V gene has CDR1 SQVTM and CDR2 ANQGSEA. This CDR3 comprises 12 residues.

CDR3 in DNA: TGTGCCAGCAGTTTTGGGGGGACGAACACTGAAGCTTTCTTT. Amino acid sequence: CASSFGGTNTEAFF. The chain joins TRBV12-3 or TRBV12-4 to TRBJ1-1; D is perhaps TRBD1 (5 bases). V lost 3 bases to trimming and J lost 1 base, with 9 bases between them. CDR3 length equals 14 residues.

The gene calls are TRBV20-1 and TRBJ2-1, with TRBD2 identical over 16 bases. Germline V gene data show CDR1 as DFQATT and CDR2 as SNEGSKA (reference sequence). The trim removed 8 bases at V and 1 base at J, leaving 11 bases unmatched. This CDR3 contains 18 residues. CDR3 DNA sequence: TGCAGTTCATCTCCGGGACTAGCGGGAGGGTCGTCCTACAATGAGCAGTTCTTC. It yields the protein CSSSPGLAGGSSYNEQFF.

CDR3 DNA: TGTGCCAGCAGCCACCCAGGGTTCCACGAGCAGTACTTC. It is translated as CASSHPGFHEQYF. This sequence joins TRBV7-9 and TRBJ2-7; the D gene is possibly TRBD1 (5 bases). V lost 5 bases to trimming and J lost 5 bases, with 13 bases between them. The CDR3 covers 13 residues. Germline V gene lookup returns CDR1 SEHNR and CDR2 FQNEAQ (reference sequence). Supplemented by reference TRBV7-9 and TRBJ2-7, the full variable domain reads DTGVSQNPRHKITKRGQNVTFRCDPISEHNRLYWYRQTLGQGPEFLTYFQNEAQLEKSRLLSDRFSAERPKGSFSTLEIQRTEQGDSAMYLCASSHPGFHEQYFGPGTRLTVT.

The chain recombines TRBV5-1 with TRBJ2-3; 12 bases agree with TRBD2. The CDR3 runs to 15 residues. Germline values: CDR1 SGHRS, CDR2 YFSETQ. Germline trimming cut 3 bases from V and 2 bases from J; bases unmatched to any gene: 1. The CDR3 DNA is TGCGCCAGCAGCTGGACTAGCGGGACCACAGATACGCAGTATTTT. Protein: CASSWTSGTTDTQYF.

V and J are TRBV25-1 and TRBJ1-1, with TRBD1 matching 8 bases. CDR3 length: 14 amino acids. Germline CDR1 and CDR2: MGHDK and SYGVNS. The ends lost 5 bases at V and 5 bases at J; junction bases unmatched: 7. In DNA form, the CDR3 reads TGTGCCAGCAGTCCTCGGACAGGGATTACTGAAGCTTTCTTT. Its translation is CASSPRTGITEAFF. Full variable domain (rest looked up from reference TRBV25-1 and TRBJ1-1): EADIYQTPRYLVIGTGKKITLECSQTMGHDKMYWYQQDPGMELHLIHYSYGVNSTEKGDLSSESTVSRIRTEHFPLTLESARPSHTSQYLCASSPRTGITEAFFGQGTRLTVV.

This clonotype was detected only once. This rearrangement joins TRBV5-5 to TRBJ2-6; D gene ambiguous. The CDR3 contains 15 residues. V was pared by 0 bases and J by 1 base, with 5 bases between. From germline, CDR1 is SGHKS and CDR2 YYEKEE (reference sequence). The CDR3 DNA reads TGTGCCAGCAGCTTGGTTACATCTGGGGCCAACGTCCTGACTTTC. This gives the protein CASSLVTSGANVLTF.

The chain recombines TRBV19 with TRBJ1-2, with TRBD1 matching 11 bases. Germline assignment: CDR1 LNHDA and CDR2 SQIVND (reference sequence). Trimming cost V 5 bases and J 5 bases; bases outside gene matches: 4. The CDR3 has 14 residues. The CDR3 nucleotides are TGTGCCAGTAGTGCCGGACAGGGGGCATATGGCTACACCTTC. It codes for CASSAGQGAYGYTF. The full variable domain, rest sourced from reference TRBV19 and TRBJ1-2, is DGGITQSPKYLFRKEGQNVTLSCEQNLNHDAMYWYRQDPGQGLRLIYYSQIVNDFQKGDIAEGYSVSREKKESFPLTVTSAQKNPTAFYLCASSAGQGAYGYTFGSGTRLTVV.

CDR3 protein: CASSFWTENTEAFF. CDR3 nucleotides: TGCGCCAGCAGCTTTTGGACGGAGAACACTGAAGCTTTCTTT. This chain links TRBV5-1 with TRBJ1-1; D not resolved. V lost 2 bases and J 1 base, leaving 9 bases between the germline ends. Germline V gene sequence: CDR1 SGHRS, CDR2 YFSETQ. CDR3 size: 14 residues.

This sequence joins TRBV25-1 and TRBJ2-1; 10 bases align to TRBD2. This CDR3 is built from 19 residues. CDR1 and CDR2 (germline): MGHDK, SYGVNS. V shed 0 bases and J 1 base; nucleotides not matched to a gene: 9. CDR3 loop: CASSEYVSGRAESYNEQFF. For the CDR3, the DNA is TGTGCCAGCAGTGAATATGTGAGCGGGAGGGCCGAGTCCTACAATGAGCAGTTCTTC.

This clonotype showed up just once. The CDR3 end shows no conserved phenylalanine or tryptophan, and so a read error is likely. The genes are TRBV3-1 and TRBJ1-1; tentative D call: TRBD1 (6 bases). CDR3 length: 13 residues. Germline V gives CDR1 LGHDT, CDR2 YNNKEL (reference sequence). V was trimmed by 4 bases and J by 7 bases, leaving 13 bases between them. CDR3 residues: CASSRLGQLEAFS. The CDR3 DNA reads TGTGCCAGCAGCCGTCTTGGACAGCTTGAAGCTTTCTCT.

The chain carries TRBV9 and TRBJ2-7; 10 positions agree with TRBD2. The CDR3 runs 14 residues. Germline-derived CDR1 and CDR2 are SGDLS and YYNGEE. Trimming took 1 base from V and 3 from J; bases not matched to a gene: 1. CDR3 amino acids: CASSVLAGDYEQYF. CDR3 bases: TGTGCCAGCAGCGTACTAGCGGGGGACTACGAGCAGTACTTC.

The rearrangement links TRBV5-5 to TRBJ1-6; perhaps TRBD1 as D (5 bases). The germline gives CDR1 SGHKS, CDR2 YYEKEE (reference sequence). Between the trimmed V and J ends, which lost 6 bases and 3 bases, there was a span of 19 bases. This CDR3 comprises 17 residues. The CDR3 sequence: CASNRGRDGYYNSPLHF. The CDR3 coding sequence is TGTGCCAGCAACCGGGGCCGAGACGGCTACTATAATTCACCCCTCCACTTT. Looking up the rest from reference TRBV5-5 and TRBJ1-6 gives the full variable domain: DAGVTQSPTHLIKTRGQQVTLRCSPISGHKSVSWYQQVLGQGPQFIFQYYEKEERGRGNFPDRFSARQFPNYSSELNVNALLLGDSALYLCASNRGRDGYYNSPLHFGNGTRLTVT.

The rearrangement joins TRBV19 to TRBJ1-1; TRBD1 might be the D (6 bases). Germline V gene sequence: CDR1 LNHDA, CDR2 SQIVND (reference sequence). The CDR3 extends over 13 amino acids. V gave up 6 bases and J gave up 4 bases, with 12 bases separating them. CDR3 sequence (DNA): TGTGCCAGTAGAACAGGGATGAGCACTGAAGCTTTCTTT. It specifies CASRTGMSTEAFF.

The rearrangement links TRBV27 to TRBJ2-1; 9 nucleotides align to TRBD1. The CDR3 is 15 amino acids. Germline V gene lookup returns CDR1 MNHEY and CDR2 SMNVEV (reference sequence). V lost 5 bases to trimming and J lost 4 bases; unmatched junction nucleotides: 6. DNA for the CDR3: TGTGCCAGCAGTATAACAGGGGGCGCATACAATGAGCAGTTCTTC. Translation gives CASSITGGAYNEQFF.

J is TRBJ2-1 and V is TRBV6-5; 7 bases align to TRBD2. CDR1 is MNHEY and CDR2 is SVGAGI in the germline V gene. The CDR3 is made up of 17 amino acids. V lost 4 bases to trimming and J lost 6 bases; unmatched junction nucleotides: 15. The CDR3 DNA sequence: TGTGCCAGCAGTTTCCCAAGCGGGGAGGGAATAGGCAATGAGCAGTTCTTC. Protein product: CASSFPSGEGIGNEQFF.

The chain has TRBV2 and TRBJ1-1; TRBD1 matches at 10 bases. In germline, CDR1 is SNHLY, CDR2 FYNNEI. This CDR3 spans 14 amino acids. Germline trimming cut 7 bases from V and 3 bases from J; bases unmatched to any gene: 5. In DNA, the CDR3 is TGTGCCAGCAATATGGGACAGGGGTACACTGAAGCTTTCTTT. It yields the protein CASNMGQGYTEAFF.